The subject of this entry is one T cell receptor (beta chain). As yet, its antigen is unknown. The entry originates in a study of T cell responses to AZD1222 COVID-19 vaccine. Study-level results: Of the AZD1222 recipients, only five to seven were seropositive at baseline. Donor demographics were predominantly white British with a female majority; clonal diversity may be underestimated.

Sequenced by immunoSEQ multiplex PCR; TCRdb stores in-frame clones only, minus some. The repertoire has some 100,000 clones, under 90% of them found once; the top ten carry 10%. J lost 0 bases, V lost 8 bases, and 6 bases had no gene match. This CDR3 contains 15 residues. CDR1 is MNHEY, CDR2 SVGAGI, per germline. The chain uses TRBV6-5 and TRBJ2-2; the match to TRBD1 covers 7 bases. This receptor was obtained from an adult in good health. Sequenced here: peripheral blood, sampled on day 0 of AZD1222 vaccination. CDR3 protein: CASGGTGANTGELFF. The CDR3 DNA is TGTGCCAGCGGGGGAACAGGGGCGAACACCGGGGAGCTGTTTTTT.